This T cell receptor (beta chain) was sequenced for a study of blood T cell repertoires in COVID-19. In the study overall: The study drew acute and convalescent COVID-19 samples from the United States, Italy and Spain. PBMCs, B-cell-depleted T cells, or T cells provided the cDNA or gDNA that made up the material.

The V end was cut by 4 bases, the J end by 4 bases, with 14 bases between. Germline CDR1 and CDR2: MNHEY and SVGAGI. The CDR3 is 16 residues long. Per the study methods: Scientists estimated how many nucleated cells there were by amplifying reference gene primers. Assay: immunoSEQ multiplex PCR; the TCRdb copy retains only in-frame clones and omits some. V, J and clone size were drawn from that table, and D and trimming were deduced from the DNA. The sample has around 280,000 clones, approximately 80% seen once; the top ten hold around 3.7%. The clonotype comes from a woman aged 45-59 years with active or convalescent COVID-19. V usage is TRBV6-5 and J usage is TRBJ1-6; D gene uncertain. The sample taken for sequencing was peripheral blood. CDR3 residues: CASSSLHNRYNSPLHF. Written as DNA, the CDR3 is TGTGCCAGCAGTTCTCTCCATAACCGGTATAATTCACCCCTCCACTTT.